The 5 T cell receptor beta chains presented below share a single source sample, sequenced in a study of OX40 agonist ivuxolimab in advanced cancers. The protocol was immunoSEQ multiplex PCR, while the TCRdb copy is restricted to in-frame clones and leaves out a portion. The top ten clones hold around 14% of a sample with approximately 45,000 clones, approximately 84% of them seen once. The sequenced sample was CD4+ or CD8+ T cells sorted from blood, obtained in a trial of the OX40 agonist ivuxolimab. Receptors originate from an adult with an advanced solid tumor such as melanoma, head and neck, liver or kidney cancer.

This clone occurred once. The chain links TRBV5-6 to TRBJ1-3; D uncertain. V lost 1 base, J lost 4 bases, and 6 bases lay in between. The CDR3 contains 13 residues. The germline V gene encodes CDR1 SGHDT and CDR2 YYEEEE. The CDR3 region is CASSLTEGNTIYF. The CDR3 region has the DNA TGTGCCAGCAGCTTGACAGAAGGAAACACCATATATTTT.

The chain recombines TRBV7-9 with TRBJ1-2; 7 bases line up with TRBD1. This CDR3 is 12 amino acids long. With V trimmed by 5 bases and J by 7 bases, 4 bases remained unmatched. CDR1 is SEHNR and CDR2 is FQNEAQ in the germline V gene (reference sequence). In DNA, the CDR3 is TGTGCCAGCAGCCCCGCAGGGGGTGGCTACACCTTC. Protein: CASSPAGGGYTF.

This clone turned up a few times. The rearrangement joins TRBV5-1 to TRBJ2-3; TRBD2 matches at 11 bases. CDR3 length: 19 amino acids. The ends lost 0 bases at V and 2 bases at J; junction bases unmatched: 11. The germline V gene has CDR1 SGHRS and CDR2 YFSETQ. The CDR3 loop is CASSLAVGLAEITTDTQYF. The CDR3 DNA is TGCGCCAGCAGCTTGGCCGTGGGACTAGCGGAAATTACCACAGATACGCAGTATTTT.

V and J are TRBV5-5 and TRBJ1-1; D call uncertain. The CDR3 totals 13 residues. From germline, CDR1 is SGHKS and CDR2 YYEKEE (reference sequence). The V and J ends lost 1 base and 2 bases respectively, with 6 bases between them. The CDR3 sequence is CASSLWGNTEAFF. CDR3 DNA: TGTGCCAGCAGCTTGTGGGGAAACACTGAAGCTTTCTTT.

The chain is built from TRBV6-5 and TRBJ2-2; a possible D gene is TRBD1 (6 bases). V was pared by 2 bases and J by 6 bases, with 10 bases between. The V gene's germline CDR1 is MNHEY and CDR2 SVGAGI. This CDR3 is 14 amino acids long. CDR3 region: CASSYGAGAGELFF. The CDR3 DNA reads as TGTGCCAGCAGTTACGGTGCAGGGGCCGGGGAGCTGTTTTTT.